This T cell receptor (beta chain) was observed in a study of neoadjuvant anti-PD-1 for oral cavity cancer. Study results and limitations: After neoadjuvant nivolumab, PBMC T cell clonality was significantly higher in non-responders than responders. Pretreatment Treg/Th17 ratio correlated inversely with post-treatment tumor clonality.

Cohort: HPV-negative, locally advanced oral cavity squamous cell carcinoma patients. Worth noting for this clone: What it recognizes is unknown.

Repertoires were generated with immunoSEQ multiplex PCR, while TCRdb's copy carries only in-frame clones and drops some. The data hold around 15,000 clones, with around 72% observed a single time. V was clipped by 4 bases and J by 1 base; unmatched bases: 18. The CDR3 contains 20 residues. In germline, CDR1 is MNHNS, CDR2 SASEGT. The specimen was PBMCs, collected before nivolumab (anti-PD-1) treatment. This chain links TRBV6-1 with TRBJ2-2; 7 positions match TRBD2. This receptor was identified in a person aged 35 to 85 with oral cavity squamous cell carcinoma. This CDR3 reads CASSGRSLADRTKNTGELFF. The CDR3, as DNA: TGTGCCAGCAGTGGACGATCTCTAGCGGATAGAACTAAGAACACCGGGGAGCTGTTTTTT.